This is a list of T cell receptor beta chains from one sample in a study of T-cell reconstitution after alpha-beta-depleted transplantation in children. TCRdb ran MiXCR on the PCR reads and lists one entry per CDR3 protein. The repertoire includes 250,000 to 400,000 distinct CDR3 sequences, over 20% of them detected once, and about 10% sits in the top ten. The sequences come from PBMCs, mostly from graft donor cells, collected 180 days after TCRalphabeta/CD19-depleted stem cell transplant. The receptors were gathered from a male patient between 10 and 17 years old who had a stem cell transplant for acute lymphoblastic leukemia, so the T cells may come from the graft donor. The CDR3 runs from the conserved cysteine through the conserved F or W. The D gene is left open where the match is weak. Clone sizes are given selectively: once, few, many, or a class where the clone is expanded.

d_call: NA
v_call: TRBV4-1
j_call: TRBJ1-4
clone_size: NA
cdr3_nt: TGCGCCAGCAGCGCCCGGGACCGAAGTAATGAAAAACTGTTTTTT
cdr3_aa: CASSARDRSNEKLFF

d_call: NA
v_call: TRBV6-6
j_call: TRBJ2-1
clone_size: NA
cdr3_nt: TGTGCCAGCAGTTCCCGGCCTCCGCAGTTCTTC
cdr3_aa: CASSSRPPQFF

d_call: TRBD2
v_call: TRBV7-2
j_call: TRBJ2-7
clone_size: NA
cdr3_nt: TGTGCCAGCAGCTCTGTAGCGGGAGTTGTCTACGAGCAGTACTTC
cdr3_aa: CASSSVAGVVYEQYF

d_call: NA
v_call: TRBV20-1
j_call: TRBJ2-1
clone_size: NA
cdr3_nt: TGCAGTGCTCCTAAAGTCTGGGATGAGCAGTTCTTC
cdr3_aa: CSAPKVWDEQFF

d_call: NA
v_call: TRBV7-2
j_call: TRBJ2-7
clone_size: NA
cdr3_nt: TGTGCCAGCAGCTTCGGGTCCCTCTACGAGCAGTACTTC
cdr3_aa: CASSFGSLYEQYF

d_call: TRBD2
v_call: TRBV20-1
j_call: TRBJ2-1
clone_size: once
cdr3_nt: TGCAGTGCTAGGGGCCCACGACTAGCGGGGTACAATGAGCAGTTCTTC
cdr3_aa: CSARGPRLAGYNEQFF

d_call: TRBD2
v_call: TRBV6-4
j_call: TRBJ2-3
clone_size: NA
cdr3_nt: TGTGCCAGCAGTCCCGGGACTAGCGGGAGAAGGGGCACAGATACGCAGTATTTT
cdr3_aa: CASSPGTSGRRGTDTQYF

d_call: TRBD2
v_call: TRBV20-1
j_call: TRBJ2-1
clone_size: few
cdr3_nt: TGCAGTGCTAGATCAAGGGAGGGCCTGGGCAATGAGCAGTTCTTC
cdr3_aa: CSARSREGLGNEQFF

d_call: TRBD1
v_call: TRBV5-1
j_call: TRBJ1-3
clone_size: NA
cdr3_nt: TGCGCCAGCAGTCGACGACAGGGGGGATCTGGAAACACCATATATTTT
cdr3_aa: CASSRRQGGSGNTIYF

d_call: NA
v_call: TRBV5-1
j_call: TRBJ1-1
clone_size: NA
cdr3_nt: TGCGCCAGCAGCTTTGGAGCACAGGGTCGTCTTACTGAAGCTTTCTTT
cdr3_aa: CASSFGAQGRLTEAFF

d_call: TRBD2
v_call: TRBV5-1
j_call: TRBJ2-3
clone_size: NA
cdr3_nt: TGCGCCAGCAGCGGAGTCACAGGGACTGGGACTAGCGGGAGGTTGGGCACAGATACGCAGTATTTT
cdr3_aa: CASSGVTGTGTSGRLGTDTQYF

d_call: NA
v_call: TRBV4-1
j_call: TRBJ1-1
clone_size: once
cdr3_nt: TGCGCCAGCAGCCAAACCGGGGGCCCTGAAGCTTTCTTT
cdr3_aa: CASSQTGGPEAFF

d_call: NA
v_call: TRBV7-9
j_call: TRBJ2-1
clone_size: NA
cdr3_nt: TGTGCCAGCAGGCCGCCGGGACTCCAGGAGCAGTTCTTC
cdr3_aa: CASRPPGLQEQFF

d_call: NA
v_call: TRBV5-1
j_call: TRBJ2-5
clone_size: few
cdr3_nt: TGCGCCAGCAGCTTGCCGACAGCTACCCAAGAGACCCAGTACTTC
cdr3_aa: CASSLPTATQETQYF